The 10 T cell receptor beta chains in this list originate from one sample, sequenced in a study of blood T cell repertoires in COVID-19. Here immunoSEQ multiplex PCR was the method, and the copy in TCRdb shows in-frame clones only, minus some. The table includes about 80,000 clones, over 70% detected once. Sequenced input: peripheral blood. The receptors stem from a human donor in a cohort sampled during active COVID-19.

This chain links TRBV7-3 with TRBJ2-2, with 12 nucleotides matching TRBD2. The germline V gene encodes CDR1 SGHTA and CDR2 FQGTGA. Trimming at V came to 5 bases and at J to 0 bases, leaving 4 bases not matched to a gene. The CDR3 spans 17 residues. This CDR3 is CASSPGLAGPNTGELFF. The CDR3 region has the DNA TGTGCCAGCAGCCCCGGACTAGCGGGGCCGAACACCGGGGAGCTGTTTTTT. Combining the CDR3 with reference TRBV7-3 and TRBJ2-2 gives the whole variable domain GAGVSQTPSNKVTEKGKYVELRCDPISGHTALYWYRQSLGQGPEFLIYFQGTGAADDSGLPNDRFFAVRPEGSVSTLKIQRTERGDSAVYLCASSPGLAGPNTGELFFGEGSRLTVL.

Judged by abundance, this clone is medium-sized. J is TRBJ1-1 and V is TRBV27; D not resolved. V was cut by 11 bases and J by 0 bases, with 13 bases left in between. Germline V lookup: CDR1 MNHEY, CDR2 SMNVEV (reference sequence). The CDR3 is 13 amino acids. This CDR3 is CAAGVYLNTEAFF. The CDR3 coding sequence is TGTGCCGCTGGAGTGTACCTGAACACTGAAGCTTTCTTT.

The V and J genes are TRBV5-4 and TRBJ2-5; D is perhaps TRBD2 (5 bases). The CDR3 extends over 16 amino acids. Trimming took 0 bases from V and 1 from J, leaving 13 bases between them. From germline, CDR1 is SGHNT and CDR2 YYREEE (reference sequence). CDR3 sequence reads: CASSLVARRGQETQYF. For the CDR3, the DNA is TGTGCCAGCAGCTTGGTGGCTAGACGGGGCCAAGAGACCCAGTACTTC.

The rearrangement links TRBV11-2 to TRBJ2-5, with D maybe TRBD2 (6 bases). Trimming removed 5 bases from V and 1 base from J, with 11 bases in between. The CDR3 spans 14 residues. CDR1 is SGHAT, CDR2 FQNNGV, per germline. CDR3 in amino acids: CASSMFGGQETQYF. DNA of the CDR3: TGTGCCAGCAGCATGTTCGGGGGCCAAGAGACCCAGTACTTC. The entire variable domain, with the rest obtained from reference TRBV11-2 and TRBJ2-5, is as follows: EAGVAQSPRYKIIEKRQSVAFWCNPISGHATLYWYQQILGQGPKLLIQFQNNGVVDDSQLPKDRFSAERLKGVDSTLKIQPAKLEDSAVYLCASSMFGGQETQYFGPGTRLLVL.

The chain couples TRBV24-1 to TRBJ1-2, with a possible D match to TRBD1 (6 bases). Looked up from germline, CDR1 is KGHDR and CDR2 is SFDVKD. The V and J ends lost 6 bases and 3 bases respectively, with 10 bases between them. CDR3 size: 13 residues. This chain's CDR3 is CATSTGLDYGYTF. CDR3 DNA: TGTGCCACCAGTACAGGGCTGGACTATGGCTACACCTTC.

This chain joins TRBV6-5 and TRBJ2-1; TRBD2 is a possible D gene (6 bases). Deletions cut 4 bases from V and 7 bases from J, with 17 bases between. The CDR3 spans 15 residues. Germline loops: CDR1 MNHEY, CDR2 SVGAGI. The CDR3 is CASSSPTAAGNEQFF. CDR3 DNA sequence: TGTGCCAGCAGTTCCCCGACGGCGGCGGGGAATGAGCAGTTCTTC.

The J gene is TRBJ1-1, the V gene TRBV5-4, with D maybe TRBD1 (5 bases). The germline V gene has CDR1 SGHNT and CDR2 YYREEE (reference sequence). The CDR3 sequence is 12 residues long. With 2 bases removed from V and 8 bases from J, the gap between germline ends came to 10 bases. The CDR3 DNA reads as TGTGCCAGCAGCTTAGGGGTCACCGAAGCTTTCTTT. Its translation is CASSLGVTEAFF.

V and J are TRBV6-2 or TRBV6-3 and TRBJ2-7; 10 bases are shared with TRBD2. The CDR3 is 15 residues long. CDR1 MNHEY and CDR2 SVGEGT come from the germline V gene. The V segment lost 0 bases and the J segment 3 bases; nucleotides outside the gene matches: 2. The CDR3 nucleotides are TGTGCCAGCAGTTACTCGTCTAGCGGGAGCTACGAGCAGTACGTC. Translation: CASSYSSSGSYEQYV.

CDR3 in amino acids: CASSQDRGQGYGYTF. CDR3 nucleotides: TGTGCCAGCAGCCAAGATCGTGGGCAGGGCTATGGCTACACCTTC. V is TRBV4-2 and J is TRBJ1-2, with D possibly being TRBD1 (5 bases). CDR1 and CDR2 (germline): LGHNA, YNFKEQ. The ends were cut back, 0 bases at V and 4 bases at J, with 12 bases in the middle. The CDR3 spans 15 residues.

This clone was seen a handful of times. The V and J genes are TRBV2 and TRBJ2-5; 7 nucleotides align to TRBD1. After removal of 4 bases from V and 5 bases from J, the junction contained 7 bases not matched to a gene. The CDR3 totals 14 residues. CDR1 is SNHLY, CDR2 FYNNEI, per germline. The CDR3 coding sequence is TGTGCCAGCAGTGGGCAAGGGGGCGCGGAGACCCAGTACTTC. It is translated as CASSGQGGAETQYF.